This is a list of T cell receptor beta chains from one sample in a study of blood T cell repertoires in COVID-19. Data came from immunoSEQ multiplex PCR; TCRdb stores just in-frame clones and leaves some out. The sample consists of about 22,000 clones, 75% to 95% of them appearing once. Sequenced material: peripheral blood. The receptors derive from a woman aged 65 to 85 with active COVID-19. Both conserved end residues are part of each CDR3. A D gene is named only where the DNA matches it firmly. Clone sizes are given selectively: once, few, many, or a class where the clone is expanded.

NA	NA	TRBV6-5	TRBJ1-2	TGTGCCAGCAGTCCCTATCAGGCTACTAACTATGGCTACACCTTC	CASSPYQATNYGYTF
NA	NA	TRBV11-3	TRBJ2-1	TGTGCCAGCAGCTTAGATGGTAGAAATGAGCAGTTCTTC	CASSLDGRNEQFF
NA	NA	TRBV7-3	TRBJ1-2	TGTGCCAGCAGCCCCGCGGGGGGAACTGGCTACACCTTC	CASSPAGGTGYTF
NA	NA	TRBV5-1	TRBJ2-7	TGCGCCAGCAGCTTGGCCGGCGGTAGCTCCTACGAGCAGTACTTC	CASSLAGGSSYEQYF
TRBD2	NA	TRBV6-6	TRBJ2-2	TGTGCCAGCGCGCGGGAGGCTCCCACCGGGGAGCTGTTTTTT	CASAREAPTGELFF
TRBD1	NA	TRBV28	TRBJ1-2	TGTGCCAGCTCTTCCGGACAGGGACGAGGAGGCTACACCTTC	CASSSGQGRGGYTF
TRBD1	few	TRBV7-9	TRBJ2-2	TGTGCCAGCAGACACAAAGACAGGGTCCCCACCGGGGAGCTGTTTTTT	CASRHKDRVPTGELFF
NA	NA	TRBV24-1	TRBJ2-3	TGTGCCACCATAGAAGCGGGCACAGATACGCAGTATTTT	CATIEAGTDTQYF
NA	NA	TRBV5-5	TRBJ1-3	TGTGCCAGCAGCCGGACAGATCCGAGCTCTGGAAACACCATATATTTT	CASSRTDPSSGNTIYF
NA	NA	TRBV5-1	TRBJ1-4	TGCGCCAGCCGCGGGAACGAGGAAAAACTGTTTTTT	CASRGNEEKLFF
NA	NA	TRBV28	TRBJ2-2	TGTGCCAGCAGTTTCCTTAAAAATACGAACACCGGGGAGCTGTTTTTT	CASSFLKNTNTGELFF
NA	NA	TRBV6-4	TRBJ1-2	TGTGCCAGCAGTGAGGGGCCGTATGGCTACACCTTC	CASSEGPYGYTF
NA	NA	TRBV5-6	TRBJ2-7	TGTGCCAGCAGTCTAACAGGGTTCTACGAGCAGTACTTC	CASSLTGFYEQYF
NA	NA	TRBV6-5	TRBJ1-2	TGTGCCAGCAGTTACTCTCGGTGGAGTGGCTACACCTTC	CASSYSRWSGYTF
TRBD1	NA	TRBV18	TRBJ2-7	TGTGCCAGCTCACCCCAAATTCCGGGACAGGGAGGGTCCGAGCAGTACTTC	CASSPQIPGQGGSEQYF
TRBD1	NA	TRBV5-4	TRBJ2-5	TGTGCCAGCCAATCCCACCCCGACAGGGGCGCTCGGGAGACCCAGTACTTC	CASQSHPDRGARETQYF
TRBD1	NA	TRBV24-1	TRBJ2-7	TGTGCCACCAGTGATTTGGCCGGGACAGGGCGCTACGAGCAGTACTTC	CATSDLAGTGRYEQYF
NA	NA	TRBV11-2	TRBJ2-3	TGTGCCAGCAGCCCGATGGCAGGGGTCGGGACAGATACGCAGTATTTT	CASSPMAGVGTDTQYF
NA	NA	TRBV28	TRBJ2-1	TGTGCCAGCAGTCTTTACAATGAGCAGTTCTTC	CASSLYNEQFF
TRBD1	NA	TRBV11-2	TRBJ1-1	TGTGCCAGCAGCCAGGGACAGGGATGGTCCACTGAAGCTTTCTTT	CASSQGQGWSTEAFF
TRBD1	NA	TRBV6-5	TRBJ1-1	TGTGCCAGCAGGACCGGGACAGAGCCTATTGTTGAAGCTTTCTTT	CASRTGTEPIVEAFF
NA	NA	TRBV7-7	TRBJ2-3	TGTGCTAGCAGCTCACCCGCGGGCCCAGATACGCAGTATTTT	CASSSPAGPDTQYF
TRBD1	NA	TRBV30	TRBJ2-7	TGTGCATCTGACCCCCCGGGACAGGGTTCATCCGAGCAGTACTTC	CASDPPGQGSSEQYF
TRBD1	NA	TRBV2	TRBJ1-2	TGTGCCAGCAGAGTGGACAGGGACTATGGCTACACCTTC	CASRVDRDYGYTF
TRBD1	NA	TRBV18	TRBJ2-7	TGTGCCAGCTCCCAGGGACAGGGGGCGGACGAGCAGTACTTC	CASSQGQGADEQYF
TRBD2	once	TRBV27	TRBJ2-4	TGTGCCAGCAGTCCCCGAGGGAGGGCCCAAATCAGAAGTAACATTCAGTACTTC	CASSPRGRAQIRSNIQYF
TRBD2	NA	TRBV14	TRBJ2-2	TGTGCCAGCAGCCAAGTCGGGCTAGCGGGCAACACCGGGGAGCTGTTTTTT	CASSQVGLAGNTGELFF
NA	few	TRBV4-3	TRBJ1-3	TGCGCCAGCAGCCAAGATTACACAGTCTCTGGAAACACCATATATTTT	CASSQDYTVSGNTIYF
NA	NA	TRBV6-2/TRBV6-3	TRBJ1-5	TGTGCCAGCAGTTACTCTGGAGCACTGCCCCAGCATTTT	CASSYSGALPQHF
TRBD1	NA	TRBV7-2	TRBJ1-4	TGTGCCAGCAGTTTGACAGGGGGCCTAGAAAAACTGTTTTTT	CASSLTGGLEKLFF
NA	NA	TRBV11-3	TRBJ2-2	TGTGCCAGCAGCTTAGTCTCGACCGGGGAGCTGTTTTTT	CASSLVSTGELFF
NA	NA	TRBV28	TRBJ1-1	TGTGCCAGCATATTAGCTAACACTGAAGCTTTCTTT	CASILANTEAFF
NA	NA	TRBV7-2	TRBJ2-1	TGTGCCAGCAGCTTAGGTAGATACAATGAGCAGTTCTTC	CASSLGRYNEQFF
TRBD1	NA	TRBV6-5	TRBJ2-7	TGTGCCAGCTTCGGACAGGGGGGATACGAGCAGTACTTC	CASFGQGGYEQYF
NA	NA	TRBV19	TRBJ1-5	TGTGCCAGTAGTGAAATTGCGGGAAGGGCCAATCAGCCCCAGCATTTT	CASSEIAGRANQPQHF
TRBD1	NA	TRBV11-2	TRBJ1-2	TGTGCCAGCAGCCCGGGACAGTTCTATGGCTACACCTTC	CASSPGQFYGYTF
NA	NA	TRBV28	TRBJ1-5	TGTGCCAGCAGTTTGTCTTTGACTCTCAATCAGCCCCAGCATTTT	CASSLSLTLNQPQHF
NA	once	TRBV5-1	TRBJ2-7	TGCGCCAGCAGCTTCGTTCTAGCGACTACCTACGAGCAGTACTTC	CASSFVLATTYEQYF
NA	NA	TRBV11-2	TRBJ2-2	TGTGCCAGCAGAGATAGGCGGAAGAACACCGGGGAGCTGTTTTTT	CASRDRRKNTGELFF
NA	NA	TRBV10-2	TRBJ2-7	TGCGCCAGCAGTGAGAACAGGGACTACGAGCAGTACTTC	CASSENRDYEQYF
TRBD1	NA	TRBV7-9	TRBJ2-3	TGTGCCAGCAGCCCAGGGACAGGGGGGGATACGCAGTATTTT	CASSPGTGGDTQYF
NA	NA	TRBV28	TRBJ1-6	TGTGCCAGCACCTCCCCGGGAAAGGGAAAGGCTGGGAGCTCCTATAATTCACCCCTCCACTTT	CASTSPGKGKAGSSYNSPLHF
NA	NA	TRBV29-1	TRBJ1-1	TGCAGCGTACGCAGGGGAGAGAGAACTGAAGCTTTCTTT	CSVRRGERTEAFF
NA	NA	TRBV19	TRBJ1-2	TGTGCCAGTAGTATCCCCGGAGTCTATGGCTACACCTTC	CASSIPGVYGYTF
TRBD2	NA	TRBV10-1	TRBJ2-1	TGCGCCAGCAGTGAGGGCCTGGGACTAGTGCGGGGCGATGAGCAGTTCTTC	CASSEGLGLVRGDEQFF
TRBD2	NA	TRBV7-2	TRBJ2-1	TGTGCCAGCAGCTTAGCCCCGGGACTAGCGGGAGGGGAGCAGTTCTTC	CASSLAPGLAGGEQFF
TRBD1	NA	TRBV28	TRBJ2-1	TGTGCCAGCCCATCGGGACAGGGACGAGAAGAGCAGTTCTTC	CASPSGQGREEQFF
NA	NA	TRBV18	TRBJ1-5	TGTGCCAGCTCACCATCAGGGGACAATCAGCCCCAGCATTTT	CASSPSGDNQPQHF
TRBD1	NA	TRBV3-1/TRBV3-2	TRBJ2-2	TGTGCCAGCAGCCCGAACAGGGGGCGAAGGACCGGGGAGCTGTTTTTT	CASSPNRGRRTGELFF
NA	NA	TRBV29-1	TRBJ2-7	TGCAGCGTTGCCAGGACACTTTCCTACGAGCAGTACTTC	CSVARTLSYEQYF
NA	NA	TRBV3-1/TRBV3-2	TRBJ2-7	TGTGCCAGCAGCCAAGATTTTCCAGGGAAGTACGAGCAGTACTTC	CASSQDFPGKYEQYF
TRBD1	NA	TRBV25-1	TRBJ1-2	TGTGCCAGCAGTGAATGGGACAGGGAAGATGGCTACACCTTC	CASSEWDREDGYTF
NA	NA	TRBV4-3	TRBJ2-4	TGCGCCAGCAAACGGCGGGGACTAGCCAAAAACATTCAGTACTTC	CASKRRGLAKNIQYF
NA	NA	TRBV4-2	TRBJ2-5	TGTGCCAGCAGCCAAGATCCTAGCCAAGAGACCCAGTACTTC	CASSQDPSQETQYF
NA	NA	TRBV6-1	TRBJ2-6	TGTGCCAGCAGTGCCTCCGGGACATCCCCGTCCGGGGCCAACGTCCTGACTTTC	CASSASGTSPSGANVLTF
TRBD1	NA	TRBV27	TRBJ1-1	TGTGCCAGCTCAAGGGGGACAGCGAACACTGAAGCTTTCTTT	CASSRGTANTEAFF
NA	NA	TRBV11-2	TRBJ1-1	TGTGCCAGCAGCTACAGACGGGGGGCGAACACTGAAGCTTTCTTT	CASSYRRGANTEAFF
TRBD1	NA	TRBV18	TRBJ2-7	TGTGCCAGCTCAGGGACAGGCTCCTACGAGCAGTACTTC	CASSGTGSYEQYF
TRBD2	NA	TRBV19	TRBJ2-1	TGTGCCAGTGCCGCCTGGGCCCTGGCGGGAGGCGGGAATGAGCAGTTCTTC	CASAAWALAGGGNEQFF
NA	NA	TRBV3-1/TRBV3-2	TRBJ2-1	TGTGCCAGCAGCCCAGGGTGGAGTGAGCAGTTCTTC	CASSPGWSEQFF